This T cell receptor beta chain was found in a study of T-cell reconstitution after alpha-beta-depleted transplantation in children. This clonotype was seen a few times. Unique molecular identifiers were incorporated during preparation of the TCRbeta library. TCRdb passed the PCR reads through MiXCR, listing each CDR3 protein once. This table holds fewer than 200,000 distinct CDR3 sequences, about 6.4% found once. Germline V gene lookup returns CDR1 KGHDR and CDR2 SFDVKD. Trimming removed 1 base from V and 6 bases from J, with 14 bases in between. The CDR3 length is 16 residues. Sequenced here: PBMCs from the stem cell graft donor, sampled from the stem cell graft. V usage is TRBV24-1 and J usage is TRBJ2-2; a weak D match, TRBD1 (6 bases). The receptor was isolated from a human donor who donated a stem cell graft to a child with Wiskott-Aldrich syndrome. The CDR3 nucleotides read TGTGCCACCAGTGATTTCCCCAGGGGATTGGCCGGGGAGCTGTTTTTT. Protein product: CATSDFPRGLAGELFF.